A single sample is the source of the 23 T cell receptor beta chains below, sequenced in a study of T cell repertoires in cytomegalovirus infection. A single record per CDR3 protein comes from TCRdb applying MiXCR to the reads. This sample yields roughly 720,000 distinct CDR3 sequences, of which roughly 36% are seen a single time; under 3% belongs to the top ten. Sequencing used PBMCs. The receptors stem from a human donor in good health (CMV status not recorded). Some clones in this sample may be carry-over from other donors' samples.

To note about this clonotype: Germline and junction disagree at one end, which may indicate a read error. CDR3 sequence: CASSFSGDNEQLF. The CDR3 region has the DNA TGTGCCAGCAGCTTCTCAGGGGACAATGAGCAGTTATTC. The chain couples TRBV7-4 to TRBJ2-1; a weak D match, TRBD1 (6 bases). CDR3 length: 13 residues. CDR1 and CDR2 from the germline V gene are SGHVT and SQSDAQ.

This chain links TRBV20-1 with TRBJ1-3; D is unresolved. The CDR3 sequence is 15 residues long. The V gene lost 3 bases and the J gene lost 0 bases, with 12 bases spanning the gap. Looked up from germline, CDR1 is DFQATT and CDR2 is SNEGSKA (reference sequence). CDR3 region: CSASDRGLSGNTIYF. In DNA, the CDR3 is TGCAGTGCTAGCGACCGAGGACTCTCTGGAAACACCATATATTTT.

Details on this clonotype: It is likely a read error, because the conserved phenylalanine at the end of the CDR3 is missing. The rearrangement joins TRBV12-3 or TRBV12-4 to TRBJ2-1, with D possibly being TRBD1 (5 bases). The CDR3 is made up of 14 amino acids. Trimming pared 5 bases from V and 7 bases from J, leaving 15 bases between. The CDR3 protein is CASSGDSLRNEQFL. The CDR3, as DNA: TGTGCCAGCAGTGGTGACAGTCTGAGAAATGAGCAGTTCTTA.

This clonotype was counted at least ten times. The chain has TRBV7-4 and TRBJ1-5; 8 nucleotides agree with TRBD1. CDR1 and CDR2 from the germline V gene are SGHVT and SQSDAQ. The CDR3 covers 18 residues. V trimming: 8 bases; J trimming: 0 bases; junction bases outside the gene matches: 15. CDR3 nucleotides: TGTGCCAGCCCAGGGGGCAGGGGGCCAATCTATAGCAATCAGCCCCAGCATTTT. Its protein product is CASPGGRGPIYSNQPQHF.

The chain couples TRBV7-9 to TRBJ1-2; 9 positions agree with TRBD1. Per the germline V gene, CDR1 is SEHNR and CDR2 is FQNEAQ (reference sequence). J gave up 4 bases and V 5 bases, and 5 bases lay outside the gene matches. The CDR3 extends over 14 amino acids. The CDR3 nucleotides read TGTGCCAGCAGCGCTACAGGGGGCGTCTATGGCTACACCTTC. Its translation is CASSATGGVYGYTF.

This clonotype was found a few times. The chain couples TRBV20-1 to TRBJ2-5, with D maybe TRBD2 (7 bases). Trimming removed 2 bases from V and 4 bases from J, with 14 bases in between. Per the germline V gene, CDR1 is DFQATT and CDR2 is SNEGSKA (reference sequence). The CDR3 extends over 14 amino acids. CDR3: CSARRGGAGETQYF. Written as DNA, the CDR3 is TGCAGTGCTAGACGAGGGGGGGCGGGAGAGACCCAGTACTTC.

V gene TRBV20-1 combines with J gene TRBJ1-3; tentatively, D is TRBD1 (5 bases). V lost 3 bases and J lost 0, with 12 bases in between. CDR1 is DFQATT, CDR2 SNEGSKA, per germline (reference sequence). The CDR3 has 15 amino acids. The CDR3 sequence: CSASLGQSSGNTIYF. Written as DNA, the CDR3 is TGCAGTGCTAGCCTGGGGCAGAGCTCTGGAAACACCATATATTTT.

In this sample, this clonotype turned up many times. This chain uses TRBV7-8 with TRBJ2-1; the D gene is possibly TRBD2 (5 bases). The CDR3 loop spans 16 amino acids. Trimming stripped 1 base from V and 3 bases from J, with 13 bases between. Germline lookup yields CDR1 SGHVS and CDR2 FQNEAQ. The CDR3 protein is CASSLGRRGNYNEQFF. DNA of the CDR3: TGTGCCAGCAGCTTAGGCCGACGGGGAAACTACAATGAGCAGTTCTTC. Combining the CDR3 with reference TRBV7-8 and TRBJ2-1 gives the whole variable domain GAGVSQSPRYKVAKRGQDVALRCDPISGHVSLFWYQQALGQGPEFLTYFQNEAQLDKSGLPSDRFFAERPEGSVSTLKIQRTQQEDSAVYLCASSLGRRGNYNEQFFGPGTRLTVL.

The V call is TRBV28, the J call TRBJ1-6; 9 nucleotides match TRBD1. Trimming removed 5 bases from V and 14 bases from J; junction bases left unmatched: 10. The CDR3 is made up of 14 amino acids. CDR1 and CDR2 from the germline V gene are MDHEN and SYDVKM. CDR3 sequence reads: CASSAGTGPFTLHF. The CDR3 bases are TGTGCCAGCAGTGCCGGGACAGGGCCCTTCACCCTCCACTTT. The full variable domain, in which reference TRBV28 and TRBJ1-6 provide the parts outside the CDR3, is DVKVTQSSRYLVKRTGEKVFLECVQDMDHENMFWYRQDPGLGLRLIYFSYDVKMKEKGDIPEGYSVSREKKERFSLILESASTNQTSMYLCASSAGTGPFTLHFGNGTRLTVT.

V is TRBV7-2 and J is TRBJ2-3, with 10 bases aligning to TRBD2. The CDR3 runs 17 residues. The germline V gene encodes CDR1 SGHTA and CDR2 FQGNSA. V dropped 1 base and J dropped 1; count of bases not matched to a gene: 5. This chain's CDR3 is CASSLDLAGARTDTQYF. In DNA form, the CDR3 reads TGTGCCAGCAGCTTAGACCTAGCGGGGGCCCGCACAGATACGCAGTATTTT.

The genes are TRBV11-2 and TRBJ1-1, with unresolved D. Germline loops: CDR1 SGHAT, CDR2 FQNNGV. The CDR3 contains 16 residues. Trimming left V 4 bases short and J 2 bases short, with 17 bases between. The CDR3 region has the DNA TGTGCCAGCAGCTCGCGGTCCACCTCTACCAACACTGAAGCTTTCTTT. It yields the protein CASSSRSTSTNTEAFF. Looking up the rest from reference TRBV11-2 and TRBJ1-1 gives the full variable domain: EAGVAQSPRYKIIEKRQSVAFWCNPISGHATLYWYQQILGQGPKLLIQFQNNGVVDDSQLPKDRFSAERLKGVDSTLKIQPAKLEDSAVYLCASSSRSTSTNTEAFFGQGTRLTVV.

This clonotype was counted only a few times. This chain connects TRBV19 to TRBJ2-1; 7 nucleotides match TRBD1. The germline gives CDR1 LNHDA, CDR2 SQIVND (reference sequence). V was pared by 5 bases and J by 2 bases, with 6 bases of the junction left unmatched. The CDR3 loop spans 15 amino acids. The CDR3 reads CASSADRPPYNEQFF. The CDR3 bases are TGTGCCAGTAGTGCGGACAGGCCCCCCTACAATGAGCAGTTCTTC.

As for this clonotype: Sequence at one end of the junction differs from germline and may be a read error. The V and J genes are TRBV4-1 and TRBJ2-1; 8 bases match TRBD2. CDR3 length: 14 amino acids. Germline V gives CDR1 MGHRA, CDR2 YSYEKL. DNA for the CDR3: TGCGCCAGCAGCCAAGTTAATAGCGGGGTAGAGCATTTCTTC. Its translation: CASSQVNSGVEHFF.

This clonotype was recorded a few times. V gene TRBV6-4 combines with J gene TRBJ1-2; D gene unclear. In germline, CDR1 is MRHNA, CDR2 SNTAGT. V shed 0 bases and J shed 6 bases, with 2 bases lying between them. The CDR3 runs to 11 residues. CDR3 sequence: CASSDSDGYTF. The CDR3 coding sequence is TGTGCCAGCAGTGACTCTGATGGCTACACCTTC.

A few counts support this clonotype. V is TRBV12-3 or TRBV12-4 and J is TRBJ1-2; maybe TRBD1 (6 bases). CDR3 size: 15 residues. Between the trimmed V and J ends, which lost 7 bases and 1 base, there was a span of 16 bases. CDR3 residues: CASNGQSYNNYGYTF. The DNA of the CDR3 is TGTGCCAGCAACGGACAGTCCTATAATAACTATGGCTACACCTTC.

The V and J genes are TRBV20-1 and TRBJ2-3; D is undetermined. Germline V lookup: CDR1 DFQATT, CDR2 SNEGSKA (reference sequence). Between the trimmed V and J ends, which lost 3 bases and 2 bases, there was a span of 12 bases. There are 14 residues in the CDR3. The CDR3 region is CSARPALHTDTQYF. CDR3 nucleotides: TGCAGTGCTAGGCCCGCCCTACACACAGATACGCAGTATTTT.

The chain combines TRBV20-1 with TRBJ1-5; 9 bases are a match to TRBD1. Trimming cost V 6 bases and J 4 bases; bases outside gene matches: 7. The CDR3 contains 14 residues. The germline CDR1 and CDR2 sequences are DFQATT and SNEGSKA (reference sequence). For the CDR3, the DNA is TGCAGTGCCAACAGGGGGCGCATTAATCAGCCCCAGCATTTT. The encoded protein is CSANRGRINQPQHF.

This clonotype was observed a handful of times. The chain is built from TRBV12-3 or TRBV12-4 and TRBJ1-6; D is perhaps TRBD1 (6 bases). Trimming removed 2 bases from V and 8 bases from J, with 13 bases in between. The CDR3 totals 15 residues. In nucleotides, the CDR3 is TGTGCCAGCAGTTTAATCCGCCAGGGGTATTCACCCCTCCACTTT. This translates into CASSLIRQGYSPLHF.

The genes are TRBV11-2 and TRBJ2-5; 7 nucleotides line up with TRBD1. V was pared by 5 bases and J by 5 bases, with 14 bases of the junction left unmatched. CDR3 length: 16 residues. Germline CDR1 SGHAT, CDR2 FQNNGV. The CDR3 protein is CASSPDRAAGTETQYF. The CDR3 region has the DNA TGTGCCAGCAGCCCCGACAGGGCCGCCGGGACGGAGACCCAGTACTTC. The full variable domain, in which reference TRBV11-2 and TRBJ2-5 provide the parts outside the CDR3, is EAGVAQSPRYKIIEKRQSVAFWCNPISGHATLYWYQQILGQGPKLLIQFQNNGVVDDSQLPKDRFSAERLKGVDSTLKIQPAKLEDSAVYLCASSPDRAAGTETQYFGPGTRLLVL.

The rearrangement uses TRBV20-1 and TRBJ2-7, with TRBD2 matching 10 bases. This CDR3 comprises 15 residues. V was pared by 5 bases and J by 0 bases, with 7 bases of the junction left unmatched. In germline, CDR1 is DFQATT, CDR2 SNEGSKA (reference sequence). The CDR3 coding sequence is TGCAGTGCTGGCAGACTAGCGGGTTTCTCCTACGAGCAGTACTTC. It specifies CSAGRLAGFSYEQYF.

This clonotype was seen more than once but under ten times. The rearrangement joins TRBV6-6 to TRBJ2-6, with TRBD1 matching 11 bases. Germline lookup yields CDR1 MNHNY and CDR2 SVGAGI (reference sequence). V was clipped by 4 bases and J by 0 bases; unmatched bases: 5. This CDR3 contains 18 residues. CDR3 loop: CASSFTGTGGSGANVLTF. DNA of the CDR3: TGTGCCAGCAGTTTCACCGGGACAGGGGGCTCTGGGGCCAACGTCCTGACTTTC.

This clonotype has a single count. This chain joins TRBV5-6 and TRBJ2-3; the D gene is possibly TRBD2 (5 bases). V was clipped by 5 bases and J by 6 bases, with 16 bases between them. This CDR3 has 14 amino acids. CDR1 and CDR2 from the germline V gene are SGHDT and YYEEEE. The CDR3 reads CASRSGLVGDTQYF. As DNA, the CDR3 is TGTGCCAGCAGATCTGGACTTGTGGGGGATACGCAGTATTTT.

The gene calls are TRBV20-1 and TRBJ1-1; D is uncertain. Trimming left V 1 base short and J 2 bases short, with 8 bases between. The germline CDR1 and CDR2 sequences are DFQATT and SNEGSKA (reference sequence). The CDR3 has 13 amino acids. The CDR3 nucleotides read TGCAGTGCTAGAGTAGGGCGCAACACTGAAGCTTTCTTT. As protein: CSARVGRNTEAFF.